The clone carrying this T cell receptor (beta chain) has ten or more counts. These data are taken from a study of human T cells and chemical hapten exposure. Study summary: Sensitization was performed using 2% DPC on an approximately 2 cm by approximately 2 cm upper inner arm skin site.

Time point defined: patch test 1, 2 weeks after DPC sensitization. The treatment denotes: therapeutic diphenylcyclopropenone sensitization with weekly scalp DPC. Trimming removed 1 base at V and 2 bases at J, with 10 bases between. Germline CDR1 reads SGHKS; CDR2 reads YYEKEE (reference sequence). This CDR3 spans 14 amino acids. TCRdb re-called the RACE reads through MiXCR, storing one row per CDR3 protein. The sample has some 49,000 distinct CDR3 sequences, around 9.3% seen once. The chain combines TRBV5-5 with TRBJ2-7, with a tentative D call TRBD1 (6 bases). The TCR originated in a woman in her 50s with alopecia areata. Some clones in this sample may be carry-over from other donors' samples. The starting material was whole blood, obtained in connection with sensitization to the hapten diphenylcyclopropenone (DPC). The CDR3 reads CASSLRGNTYEQYF. CDR3 bases: TGTGCCAGCAGCTTGAGGGGGAATACCTACGAGCAGTACTTC.